This T cell receptor beta chain was retrieved from a study of cytomegalovirus exposure and HLA in healthy donors. As concerns this clone: What it binds is not known.

The germline V and J ends were trimmed by 0 bases and 9 bases, with 12 bases remaining between them. CDR1 SEHNR and CDR2 FQNEAQ come from the germline V gene (reference sequence). This CDR3 spans 14 amino acids. Study-level findings and limits: Earlier analysis yielded a pattern in which most TCR beta V segments were productive about 87% or about 30% of the time. Only CMV serostatus was available as immune exposure information. Roughly uniform sequencing depth across donors was assumed, possibly incorrectly.

Researchers ran the PCR with 60 Vbeta and 13 Jbeta primers. Some clones are missing from TCRdb's copy, which holds only in-frame ones; the method was immunoSEQ multiplex PCR. The repertoire holds some 85,000 clones, 84% seen once, with 2% to 2.5% in the top ten. The sequenced material came from PBMCs. This receptor was obtained from a man younger than 35 in good health and CMV-seronegative. The chain combines TRBV7-9 with TRBJ2-1, with a tentative D call TRBD2 (6 bases). CDR3 sequence reads: CASSLAGGSSEQFF. In DNA form, the CDR3 reads TGTGCCAGCAGCTTAGCGGGAGGTAGTAGTGAGCAGTTCTTC.